This is a list of T cell receptor beta chains from one sample in a study of blood T cell repertoires in COVID-19. Generated by immunoSEQ multiplex PCR, the TCRdb table keeps only in-frame clones and is missing some. The sample contains under 350,000 clones, approximately 86% of which appear only once. The sequenced sample was PBMCs or T cells enriched from blood (not recorded which). The receptors derive from a woman aged 18-35 years who had recovered from COVID-19. The CDR3 runs from the conserved cysteine through the conserved F or W. Each record gives: clone size, J gene, CDR3 length, D gene, V gene, CDR3 DNA, CDR3 protein. D genes are given only for firm matches. Clone size is not always given. Where it is, it says once, few, many or a class for expanded clones.

-	TRBJ2-5	13	-	TRBV19	TGTGCCAGTAGTTCCCGCCTACTAGAGACCCAGTACTTC	CASSSRLLETQYF
-	TRBJ2-7	13	-	TRBV11-2	TGTGCCAGCAGCTTAGGGCTCTTCTACGAGCAGTACTTC	CASSLGLFYEQYF
once	TRBJ1-4	16	-	TRBV11-2	TGTGCCAGCAGCTTAGTCCGGGGAGGGTCTAATGAAAAACTGTTTTTT	CASSLVRGGSNEKLFF
-	TRBJ1-2	13	TRBD1	TRBV6-5	TGTGCCAGCAGCCTGGACAGGGCCTATGGCTACACCTTC	CASSLDRAYGYTF
-	TRBJ2-7	13	-	TRBV12-3/TRBV12-4	TGTGCCAGCAGTTTATGGGCTAGCGACGAGCAGTACTTC	CASSLWASDEQYF
-	TRBJ2-3	12	-	TRBV7-9	TGTGCCAGCAGCCCCCTCAACTTGGCGCAGTATTTT	CASSPLNLAQYF
-	TRBJ1-1	17	-	TRBV4-1	TGCGCCAGCAGCCAAGAAGGGGTCGGCAGGCGACGCACTGAAGCTTTCTTT	CASSQEGVGRRRTEAFF
-	TRBJ1-1	12	-	TRBV18	TGTGCCAGCTCAAGGGACATTGTTGAAGCTTTCTTT	CASSRDIVEAFF
-	TRBJ1-5	15	TRBD1	TRBV5-6	TGTGCCAGCAGCTTGCGTTCAGGGGGCGGGCGCCCCCAGCATTTT	CASSLRSGGGRPQHF
-	TRBJ2-1	16	TRBD2	TRBV9	TGTGCCAGCAGCGGACTAGCGGGTGAACCCTACAATGAGCAGTTCTTC	CASSGLAGEPYNEQFF
-	TRBJ2-7	13	-	TRBV7-9	TGTGCCAGCAGCTTAGGGCCCACATGGGAGCAGTACTTC	CASSLGPTWEQYF
-	TRBJ1-1	12	-	TRBV6-5	TGTGCCAGCAGTTACAACAGGGCCGAAGCTTTCTTT	CASSYNRAEAFF
-	TRBJ1-4	18	-	TRBV27	TGTGCCAGCAGCCTCGGGAGCGGATACCCTAGAACTAATGAAAAACTGTTTTTT	CASSLGSGYPRTNEKLFF
-	TRBJ2-2	15	TRBD1	TRBV5-4	TGTGCCAGCAGCTTGGCAGGGGGTGATACCGGGGAGCTGTTTTTT	CASSLAGGDTGELFF
-	TRBJ1-1	15	-	TRBV11-2	TGTGCCAGCAGTCAAAATGGGGCGGTGCGCACTGAAGCTTTCTTT	CASSQNGAVRTEAFF
-	TRBJ2-5	21	TRBD2	TRBV19	TGTGCCAGTAGTATCGGTCTATCGAGGGGACTAGCGGGAGGAAACCAAGAGACCCAGTACTTC	CASSIGLSRGLAGGNQETQYF
-	TRBJ1-6	16	TRBD1	TRBV28	TGTGCCAGCGACTTCCGGGACAGGGGGCTTAATTCACCCCTCCACTTT	CASDFRDRGLNSPLHF
-	TRBJ1-1	13	TRBD1	TRBV7-2	TGTGCCAGCAGCTTAAGGGGGCCCACTGAAGCTTTCTTT	CASSLRGPTEAFF
-	TRBJ2-1	14	-	TRBV3-1/TRBV3-2	TGTGCCAGCAGCCGTTCAGTGGTAAACAATGAGCAGTTCTTC	CASSRSVVNNEQFF
-	TRBJ1-6	15	-	TRBV15	TGTGCCACCAGCAGAGATGCCAGCTATAATTCACCCCTCCACTTT	CATSRDASYNSPLHF
-	TRBJ2-7	9	-	TRBV7-2	TGTGCCAGCAGCCCCCCTATGTACTTC	CASSPPMYF
once	TRBJ2-2	15	-	TRBV7-6	TGTGCCAGCAGCTCGGCGCCTAGGAACACCGGGGAGCTGTTTTTT	CASSSAPRNTGELFF
-	TRBJ1-1	13	-	TRBV30	TGTGCCTGGAGTGTAGGTGCGGCCACTGAAGCTTTCTTT	CAWSVGAATEAFF
once	TRBJ1-1	16	TRBD1	TRBV12-5	TGTGCTAGTGGACGAAGACAGGGGGCGGTGAACACTGAAGCTTTCTTT	CASGRRQGAVNTEAFF
-	TRBJ1-4	15	-	TRBV9	TGTGCCAGCAGCCCATCCGGGGGGCGGGATGAAAAACTGTTTTTT	CASSPSGGRDEKLFF
-	TRBJ2-2	17	-	TRBV27	TGTGCCAGCAGTTTATCAAGTGAGAAACTGAGGGCCGGGGAGCTGTTTTTT	CASSLSSEKLRAGELFF
-	TRBJ2-3	15	-	TRBV4-2	TGTGCCAGCAGCCAGCAGCTTAGCGGCACAGATACGCAGTATTTT	CASSQQLSGTDTQYF
-	TRBJ2-2	14	-	TRBV6-2/TRBV6-3	TGTGCCAGCAGTTACTCCCCGGGAGCCGGGGAGCTGTTTTTT	CASSYSPGAGELFF
-	TRBJ2-5	11	-	TRBV7-9	TGTGCCAGCCAAAAGCGTGAGACCCAGTACTTC	CASQKRETQYF
-	TRBJ2-5	16	TRBD2	TRBV19	TGTGCCAGTAGTATGGGCGGGCTAGCGGGCCAAGAGACCCAGTACTTC	CASSMGGLAGQETQYF
-	TRBJ1-4	14	-	TRBV15	TGTGCCACCAGCCCAAACTCTTTTAAGGAAAAACTGTTTTTT	CATSPNSFKEKLFF
-	TRBJ2-5	12	-	TRBV18	TGTGCCAGCACCGGGGTCCGGGAGACCCAGTACTTC	CASTGVRETQYF
-	TRBJ2-7	16	TRBD2	TRBV3-1/TRBV3-2	TGTGCCAGCAGCCAAGTTTTTTGGGGACTAGCCTACGAGCAGTACTTC	CASSQVFWGLAYEQYF
-	TRBJ2-7	12	-	TRBV7-8	TGTGCCAGCAGCCTGGTCAGCTACGAGCAGTACTTC	CASSLVSYEQYF
-	TRBJ2-1	14	-	TRBV7-3	TGTGCCAGCAAGGGTGGGAGCTCCTACAATGAGCAGTTCTTC	CASKGGSSYNEQFF
-	TRBJ1-3	14	-	TRBV6-1	TGTGCCAGCAGTGAAAGTGGCAGGGTGAACACCATATATTTT	CASSESGRVNTIYF
-	TRBJ2-2	17	-	TRBV3-1/TRBV3-2	TGTGCCAGCAGCCAAGTGATAGACAGCGCGAACACCGGGGAGCTGTTTTTT	CASSQVIDSANTGELFF
-	TRBJ2-7	15	TRBD2	TRBV7-6	TGTGCCAGCAGCTTAGGGGCGGGAGTGTCCTACGAGCAGTACTTC	CASSLGAGVSYEQYF
-	TRBJ1-6	14	-	TRBV19	TGTGCCAGTAGTCATCCGGGATCGGGTTCACCCCTCCACTTT	CASSHPGSGSPLHF
-	TRBJ2-2	15	TRBD1	TRBV7-3	TGTGCCAGCAGCTCGGACAGGGCGAACACCGGGGAGCTGTTTTTT	CASSSDRANTGELFF
-	TRBJ1-3	18	-	TRBV25-1	TGTGCCAGCAGTGAATTTTTCGTGGAGAACGTCTCTGGAAACACCATATATTTT	CASSEFFVENVSGNTIYF
-	TRBJ1-5	15	-	TRBV7-5	TGTGTCAGAAGCTTAGGGGAGGTTAGCAATCAGCCCCAGCATTTT	CVRSLGEVSNQPQHF
-	TRBJ2-3	15	-	TRBV5-4	TGTGCCAGCAGCCCAACTCCCGAACGCACAGATACGCAGTATTTT	CASSPTPERTDTQYF
-	TRBJ1-2	13	-	TRBV6-5	TGTGCCAGCAGTTACGGGGGGTCCTATGGCTACACCTTC	CASSYGGSYGYTF
-	TRBJ2-7	15	TRBD1	TRBV19	TGTGCCAGTAGTGTTCCGGGACAGGGGACCTACGAGCAGTACTTC	CASSVPGQGTYEQYF
-	TRBJ1-3	12	TRBD1	TRBV5-1	TGCGCCAGCAGCGGGACAGAAAACACCATGTATTTT	CASSGTENTMYF
once	TRBJ2-1	16	TRBD2	TRBV3-1/TRBV3-2	TGTGCCAGCAGGCCAAGATGGCGGGAGGGATACAATGAGCAGTTCTTC	CASRPRWREGYNEQFF
-	TRBJ1-2	18	-	TRBV9	TGTGCCAGCAGCGTAGTAGAGGAGGTTTTTTTAGGGCATAGTGGCTACACCTTC	CASSVVEEVFLGHSGYTF
-	TRBJ2-7	12	TRBD1	TRBV2	TGTGTGGTCGGACAGGAACCCTACGAGCAGTACTTC	CVVGQEPYEQYF
-	TRBJ2-1	16	-	TRBV7-9	TGTGCCAGCTACTTGGTGGGGGAGGTAATCAGCGGTAAGCAGTTCTTC	CASYLVGEVISGKQFF
-	TRBJ2-2	14	-	TRBV6-4	TGTGCCAGCAGTGACTCGATTCTAGCCGGGGAGCTGTTTTTT	CASSDSILAGELFF
-	TRBJ2-7	15	TRBD2	TRBV6-5	TGTGCCAGCAGTTTGCTAGCGGGAGACATCTACGAGCAGTACTTC	CASSLLAGDIYEQYF
-	TRBJ2-5	15	TRBD2	TRBV5-6	TGTGCCAGCAGCTTGGTGACTAGCCCGGGAGAGACCCAGTACTTC	CASSLVTSPGETQYF
-	TRBJ1-1	14	-	TRBV7-6	TGTGCCAGCAGCTACAGGGAGTTTGGTACTGAAGCTTTCTTT	CASSYREFGTEAFF
-	TRBJ2-7	16	TRBD1	TRBV15	TGTGCCACCAGCAGAGATGTCCGGACAGGGGGCCACGAGCAGTACTTC	CATSRDVRTGGHEQYF